These 30 T cell receptor beta chains came from one sample sequenced in a study of regulatory T cells in long-lasting Graves disease. HTBI primers from iRepertoire and Arm-PCR of CDR3 regions yielded the TCR beta libraries. TCRdb reprocessed the multiplex PCR reads with MiXCR, giving one entry per CDR3 protein. The sample has about 530,000 distinct CDR3 sequences, 15% to 20% seen once. As for time point: newly diagnosed GD, antithyroid drugs for less than 3 months. PBMC-extracted RNA yielded the TCR library. The sample was also linked to a second study, of T cells in Graves' hyperthyroidism and ophthalmopathy.

Here the sequenced sample was peripheral blood mononuclear cells (PBMCs), taken at new diagnosis, from a patient treated with antithyroid drugs. The receptors shown here come from a woman aged 35 to 59 with Graves disease.

This clonotype was seen repeatedly, ten times or more. The V and J genes are TRBV10-3 and TRBJ2-1; no clear D. Germline V gives CDR1 ENHRY, CDR2 SYGVKD. Deletions cut 4 bases from V and 8 bases from J, with 12 bases between. This CDR3 contains 13 residues. The CDR3 loop reads CAISGRMAHEQFF. CDR3 DNA sequence: TGTGCCATCAGTGGTCGTATGGCCCATGAGCAGTTCTTC.

The gene calls are TRBV30 and TRBJ1-2; D is unresolved. Germline assignment: CDR1 GTSNPN and CDR2 SVGIG (reference sequence). V was trimmed by 3 bases and J by 5 bases, leaving 19 bases between them. The CDR3 extends over 15 amino acids. CDR3: CAWRRRWESGYGYTF. CDR3 DNA: TGTGCCTGGAGGCGACGTTGGGAATCCGGTTATGGCTACACCTTC.

The V call is TRBV19, the J call TRBJ1-1; 7 nucleotides line up with TRBD1. Germline V CDR1 and CDR2: LNHDA, SQIVND (reference sequence). After removal of 7 bases from V and 0 bases from J, the junction contained 11 bases not matched to a gene. The CDR3 has 16 amino acids. Here the CDR3 DNA reads TGTGCCAGTAATCCCAGGGACAGTTACATGAACACTGAAGCTTTCTTT. Its translation is CASNPRDSYMNTEAFF.

This clonotype was detected many times. The junction departs from germline at one end; a sequencing error may be responsible. The J gene is TRBJ2-3, the V gene TRBV5-1, with TRBD2 identical over 8 bases. Germline V gene sequence: CDR1 SGHRS, CDR2 YFSETQ. This CDR3 contains 14 residues. Here the CDR3 reads CASSLTSGTDTQYF. Here the CDR3 DNA reads TGTGCCAGCAGCTTGACTAGCGGCACAGATACGCAGTATTTT.

This clonotype showed up many times. The chain joins TRBV29-1 to TRBJ2-5; no definite D call. CDR1 and CDR2 (germline): SQVTM, ANQGSEA. There are 13 residues in the CDR3. Trimming removed 1 base from V and 4 bases from J, with 10 bases in between. CDR3 amino acids: CSVEVVSGETQYF. The CDR3 DNA is TGCAGCGTTGAAGTGGTTAGTGGAGAGACCCAGTACTTC.

This clonotype was recorded at least ten times. This chain's CDR3 is CASSEGLTYEQYF. Written as DNA, the CDR3 is TGTGCCAGCAGTGAAGGTTTGACCTACGAGCAGTACTTC. This sequence joins TRBV2 and TRBJ2-7; D is unresolved. From germline, CDR1 is SNHLY and CDR2 FYNNEI. There are 13 residues in the CDR3. Trimming stripped 1 base from V and 2 bases from J, with 6 bases between.

The CDR3 here is CASSYSRASGGSEQFF. The DNA of the CDR3 is TGTGCCAGCAGTTACTCGAGGGCTAGCGGGGGTAGTGAGCAGTTCTTC. The J gene is TRBJ2-1, the V gene TRBV6-6; 10 bases fit TRBD2. This CDR3 comprises 16 residues. The germline V gene has CDR1 MNHNY and CDR2 SVGAGI (reference sequence). After removal of 0 bases from V and 9 bases from J, the junction contained 8 bases not matched to a gene.

This clonotype was counted a few times. V usage is TRBV12-3 or TRBV12-4 and J usage is TRBJ2-3; 8 bases map to TRBD2. The CDR3 spans 15 residues. Trimming removed 8 bases from V and 4 bases from J; junction bases left unmatched: 11. CDR3 nucleotides: TGTGCCAGCCGGCGCCGGGGGGGCGGCCCAGATACGCAGTATTTT. It codes for CASRRRGGGPDTQYF.

Comments on this clonotype: This may come from a read error, since a much larger clone is one base off. J is TRBJ2-1 and V is TRBV6-2 or TRBV6-3; D not resolved. V was shortened by 4 bases and J by 2 bases, with 6 bases between the two germline ends. The germline V gene has CDR1 MNHEY and CDR2 SVGEGT. The CDR3 has 13 amino acids. This CDR3 reads CASSFVPYNEQFF. The CDR3 DNA sequence: TGTGCCAGCAGTTTCGTACCCTACAATGAGCAGTTCTTC.

This clonotype showed up many times. The chain links TRBV2 to TRBJ1-2; 10 bases line up with TRBD1. V trimming: 6 bases; J trimming: 4 bases; junction bases outside the gene matches: 8. This CDR3 spans 15 amino acids. The germline V gene encodes CDR1 SNHLY and CDR2 FYNNEI. The CDR3 region is CASRATGQGTYGYTF. CDR3 nucleotide sequence: TGTGCCAGCAGGGCCACGGGACAGGGGACCTATGGCTACACCTTC.

This clonotype has at least ten counts. The chain employs TRBV12-3 or TRBV12-4 and TRBJ1-1; D remains unclear. V shed 4 bases and J shed 4 bases, with 10 bases lying between them. This CDR3 has 13 residues. CDR3 DNA sequence: TGTGCCAGCAGTTCCTACGTGGGCACTGAAGCTTTCTTT. Residues: CASSSYVGTEAFF.

This clonotype came up a few times. The chain uses TRBV18 and TRBJ1-2; D may be TRBD1 (5 bases). The V end was cut by 7 bases, the J end by 2 bases, with 20 bases between. The CDR3 has 16 residues. Germline values: CDR1 KGHSH, CDR2 LQKENI. This CDR3 is CASLAGREWGNYGYTF. Here the CDR3 DNA reads TGTGCCAGCTTGGCGGGACGTGAGTGGGGGAACTATGGCTACACCTTC.

This clonotype was counted ten times or more. The V call is TRBV7-3, the J call TRBJ2-3; possibly TRBD2 for D (5 bases). Germline V gene sequence: CDR1 SGHTA, CDR2 FQGTGA. The ends were cut back, 1 base at V and 2 bases at J, with 16 bases in the middle. The CDR3 contains 17 residues. For the CDR3, the DNA is TGTGCCAGCAGCTTAATGGCCCTTAGCGCGTCCACAGATACGCAGTATTTT. Translating it yields CASSLMALSASTDTQYF.

V and J are TRBV12-5 and TRBJ2-7; unclear D gene. CDR3 length: 18 amino acids. Germline loops: CDR1 LGHNT, CDR2 FRNRAP. V was cut by 0 bases and J by 8 bases, with 26 bases left in between. The CDR3: CASGLVPRGRHPPTKQYF. In DNA form, the CDR3 reads TGTGCTAGTGGTTTGGTCCCCCGTGGCAGGCACCCTCCTACGAAGCAGTACTTC.

This clonotype has a handful of counts. The rearrangement links TRBV27 to TRBJ2-7; 7 nucleotides line up with TRBD1. V was pared by 5 bases and J by 0 bases, with 13 bases of the junction left unmatched. The CDR3 spans 17 residues. The germline CDR1 and CDR2 sequences are MNHEY and SMNVEV (reference sequence). CDR3 loop: CASSTNLGTASSYEQYF. CDR3 nucleotide sequence: TGTGCCAGCAGTACGAACCTAGGGACAGCAAGCTCCTACGAGCAGTACTTC.

This clonotype has at least ten counts. V and J are TRBV7-2 and TRBJ1-4; D may be TRBD1 (5 bases). Trimming pared 1 base from V and 8 bases from J, leaving 11 bases between. The CDR3 extends over 14 amino acids. Germline CDR1 reads SGHTA; CDR2 reads FQGNSA. The CDR3 sequence: CASSLDPGYEKLFF. The CDR3 region has the DNA TGTGCCAGCAGCTTAGACCCAGGGTACGAAAAACTGTTTTTT.

This clonotype occurred many times. The gene calls are TRBV13 and TRBJ1-6, with unresolved D. Trimming shortened V by 1 base and J by 6 bases, and 4 bases separated the two germline ends. Germline V gene data show CDR1 as PRHDT and CDR2 as FYEKMQ (reference sequence). The CDR3 loop spans 13 amino acids. For the CDR3, the DNA is TGTGCCAGCAGCTTAGCTGCTAATTCACCCCTCCACTTT. It specifies CASSLAANSPLHF.

This chain joins TRBV9 and TRBJ2-1; 13 nucleotides match TRBD2. Germline V CDR1 and CDR2: SGDLS, YYNGEE. V lost 3 bases and J lost 6; bases outside the gene matches: 6. CDR3 size: 16 residues. The CDR3 nucleotides are TGTGCCAGCAGCGCTGCCGGGACTAGCGGGGCCAATGAGCAGTTCTTC. Translating gives CASSAAGTSGANEQFF.

This clonotype was counted only a few times. CDR3 nucleotides: TGTGCCAGCACCGAAGGGGGGCTAGTTGGGGAGACCCAGTACTTC. Its protein product is CASTEGGLVGETQYF. This chain links TRBV2 with TRBJ2-5, with D perhaps given as TRBD1 or TRBD2 (6 bases each). V was cut by 7 bases and J by 5 bases, with 20 bases left in between. CDR3 length: 15 amino acids. The germline CDR1 and CDR2 sequences are SNHLY and FYNNEI.

By sample fraction, this clonotype is medium-sized. The V call is TRBV3-1, the J call TRBJ1-2; tentatively, D is TRBD1 (6 bases). CDR1 and CDR2 from the germline V gene are LGHDT and YNNKEL (reference sequence). CDR3 length: 13 residues. The V end was cut by 4 bases, the J end by 8 bases, with 14 bases between. DNA of the CDR3: TGTGCCAGCAGCCTAGGACAGCTTTTGGGCTACACCTTC. Its protein is CASSLGQLLGYTF. The complete variable domain, with remaining parts taken from reference TRBV3-1 and TRBJ1-2, reads DTAVSQTPKYLVTQMGNDKSIKCEQNLGHDTMYWYKQDSKKFLKIMFSYNNKELIINETVPNRFSPKSPDKAHLNLHINSLELGDSAVYFCASSLGQLLGYTFGSGTRLTVV.

This clonotype was counted a few times. This chain links TRBV24-1 with TRBJ2-3, with D tentatively TRBD1 (5 bases). Trimming shortened V by 0 bases and J by 3 bases, and 18 bases separated the two germline ends. Germline V gene sequence: CDR1 KGHDR, CDR2 SFDVKD. This CDR3 has 18 amino acids. CDR3 DNA: TGTGCCACCAGTGATTTGGTACGTTCGGCAGGGAATACAGATACGCAGTATTTT. This encodes CATSDLVRSAGNTDTQYF.

The rearrangement links TRBV7-2 to TRBJ2-5, with 10 bases aligning to TRBD2. Germline V gene data show CDR1 as SGHTA and CDR2 as FQGNSA. V lost 4 bases and J lost 5; bases outside the gene matches: 7. The CDR3 consists of 15 residues. CDR3 in DNA: TGTGCCAGCAGCTCCCATAGCGGGGGGTATGAGACCCAGTACTTC. Translating gives CASSSHSGGYETQYF.

Worth noting for this clonotype: This may be a read error: a much more frequent sequence differs by one nucleotide. This rearrangement joins TRBV7-8 to TRBJ2-5; weak D call: TRBD1 (6 bases). CDR3 length: 14 residues. V was trimmed by 5 bases and J by 4 bases, leaving 14 bases between them. Germline values: CDR1 SGHVS, CDR2 FQNEAQ. The CDR3: CASSPWDKGETQYF. Here the CDR3 DNA reads TGTGCCAGCAGCCCCTGGGACAAGGGAGAGACCCAGTACTTC.

This chain links TRBV19 with TRBJ1-2, with a tentative D call TRBD1 (5 bases). The germline gives CDR1 LNHDA, CDR2 SQIVND (reference sequence). The CDR3 totals 13 residues. The germline V and J ends were trimmed by 4 bases and 4 bases, with 10 bases remaining between them. CDR3 sequence reads: CASSTPGGYGYTF. The DNA of the CDR3 is TGTGCCAGTAGTACCCCGGGGGGCTATGGCTACACCTTC.

This clonotype was observed a handful of times. V usage is TRBV28 and J usage is TRBJ1-4, with a weak D call TRBD1 (5 bases). Trimming stripped 4 bases from V and 7 bases from J, with 16 bases between. Germline V CDR1 and CDR2: MDHEN, SYDVKM. The CDR3 has 15 amino acids. The CDR3 reads CASSSIGTELEKLFF. In nucleotides, the CDR3 is TGTGCCAGCAGTTCAATCGGGACGGAACTTGAAAAACTGTTTTTT.

In this sample, this clonotype turned up a few times. This chain links TRBV3-1 with TRBJ1-2, with D unclear. Per germline, CDR1 LGHDT and CDR2 YNNKEL (reference sequence). The CDR3 covers 14 residues. V lost 1 base and J 8 bases, leaving 14 bases between the germline ends. This CDR3 reads CASSQGTYEGGYTF. CDR3 sequence (DNA): TGTGCCAGCAGCCAAGGGACCTACGAAGGGGGCTACACCTTC.

This clonotype was seen a few times. J is TRBJ1-2 and V is TRBV18; 8 positions agree with TRBD1. The CDR3 covers 15 residues. Losses at the gene ends were 6 bases for V and 4 bases for J; bases not matched to a gene: 10. Germline V gene sequence: CDR1 KGHSH, CDR2 LQKENI. The CDR3 loop is CASSLTGDKFYGYTF. The CDR3 bases are TGTGCCAGCTCCCTGACAGGGGACAAATTCTATGGCTACACCTTC.

The V call is TRBV29-1, the J call TRBJ1-1; D may be TRBD1 (6 bases). Between the trimmed V and J ends, which lost 8 bases and 11 bases, there was a span of 21 bases. CDR1 is SQVTM and CDR2 is ANQGSEA in the germline V gene. The CDR3 sequence is 12 residues long. CDR3: CSFEGAGRGAFF. The DNA of the CDR3 is TGCAGCTTCGAAGGGGCAGGGAGGGGGGCTTTCTTT.

This clonotype came up many times. The chain combines TRBV5-1 with TRBJ2-7; D is perhaps TRBD1 (6 bases). V lost 5 bases, J lost 3 bases, and 15 bases lay in between. This CDR3 has 14 amino acids. Germline V gene data show CDR1 as SGHRS and CDR2 as YFSETQ. CDR3: CASRWDKNNYEQYF. CDR3 in DNA: TGCGCCAGCAGGTGGGACAAGAACAACTACGAGCAGTACTTC.

J is TRBJ1-4 and V is TRBV7-2; D unclear. CDR3 size: 12 residues. The ends were cut back, 2 bases at V and 7 bases at J, with 5 bases in the middle. The germline V gene has CDR1 SGHTA and CDR2 FQGNSA. CDR3 bases: TGTGCCAGCAGCTTACCTCTTGAAAAACTGTTTTTT. It translates to CASSLPLEKLFF.